This TCR beta chain is from a study of T cells in Graves' hyperthyroidism and ophthalmopathy. This clonotype was seen ten or more times. V dropped 0 bases and J dropped 6 bases, with 10 bases sitting between them. The CDR3 spans 14 residues. Germline assignment: CDR1 SGDLS and CDR2 YYNGEE. There were TCR beta CDR3 regions amplified from RNA transcripts. Initially, a first-round RT-PCR of the TCR CDR3 employed the HTBI primer set. TCRdb fed the multiplex PCR reads into MiXCR, producing one record per CDR3 protein. The sample holds some 600,000 distinct CDR3 sequences, 35% to 55% seen once. For the diagnoses, clinical symptoms, serum thyroxine and TRAb, thyroid ultrasound and orbital computed tomography were used.

The sample comprised peripheral blood or thyroid tissue (not recorded which). The V call is TRBV9, the J call TRBJ1-5, with a possible D match to TRBD1 (6 bases). This TCR came from a woman aged 18-29 years with Graves' hyperthyroidism. CDR3 sequence: CASSVGTEGQPQHF. For the CDR3, the DNA is TGTGCCAGCAGCGTAGGGACAGAAGGTCAGCCCCAGCATTTT. The full variable domain, completed using reference TRBV9 and TRBJ1-5, is DSGVTQTPKHLITATGQRVTLRCSPRSGDLSVYWYQQSLDQGLQFLIQYYNGEERAKGNILERFSAQQFPDLHSELNLSSLELGDSALYFCASSVGTEGQPQHFGDGTRLSIL.